This entry lists 8 T cell receptor beta chains sequenced from one sample in a study of blood T cell repertoires in COVID-19. TCRdb's table, derived via immunoSEQ multiplex PCR, lists solely in-frame clones and lacks some. The repertoire holds about 73,000 clones, with roughly three quarters as singletons. Sequencing was performed on peripheral blood. Source of these receptors: a man in his sixties or seventies with COVID-19, enrolled during active disease.

The chain links TRBV23-1 to TRBJ2-5, with D possibly matching TRBD2 (5 bases). TRBV23-1 is an open reading frame whose function is uncertain. The CDR3 sequence is 14 residues long. Trimming removed 3 bases from V and 3 bases from J, with 11 bases in between. CDR3 protein: CASSHRGTKETQYF. The CDR3 DNA follows: TGCGCCAGCAGTCATCGGGGAACCAAAGAGACCCAGTACTTC.

This clone has more than one count but fewer than ten. The chain is built from TRBV5-4 and TRBJ1-2, with D possibly TRBD1 on 5 matching bases. In germline, CDR1 is SGHNT, CDR2 YYREEE (reference sequence). CDR3 length equals 14 residues. The ends were cut back, 1 base at V and 2 bases at J, with 9 bases in the middle. The CDR3 is CASSLRGPNYGYTF. The CDR3 coding sequence is TGTGCCAGCAGCTTGAGGGGCCCCAACTATGGCTACACCTTC.

The chain employs TRBV6-5 and TRBJ1-4, with D hard to call. V shed 7 bases and J shed 7 bases, with 7 bases lying between them. Germline CDR1 MNHEY, CDR2 SVGAGI. This CDR3 is 11 amino acids long. The DNA of the CDR3 is TGTGCCAGCAAAGCTAGTGAAAAACTGTTTTTT. Protein product: CASKASEKLFF.

In this sample, this clone turned up a few times. The chain carries TRBV18 and TRBJ1-2; 9 bases map to TRBD1. This CDR3 has 15 residues. Germline-derived CDR1 and CDR2 are KGHSH and LQKENI. V was pared by 3 bases and J by 2 bases, with 4 bases of the junction left unmatched. DNA for the CDR3: TGTGCCAGCTCACCGGGACAGGGTTCGAACTATGGCTACACCTTC. Amino acids: CASSPGQGSNYGYTF. Looking up the rest from reference TRBV18 and TRBJ1-2 gives the full variable domain: NAGVMQNPRHLVRRRGQEARLRCSPMKGHSHVYWYRQLPEEGLKFMVYLQKENIIDESGMPKERFSAEFPKEGPSILRIQQVVRGDSAAYFCASSPGQGSNYGYTFGSGTRLTVV.

CDR3 sequence reads: CASSPSDLDTQYF. The CDR3 nucleotides are TGTGCCAGCAGCCCATCGGACTTGGATACGCAGTATTTT. This chain connects TRBV7-2 to TRBJ2-3; possibly TRBD2 for D (5 bases). The CDR3 is 13 residues long. Germline-derived CDR1 and CDR2 are SGHTA and FQGNSA. The V gene lost 5 bases and the J gene lost 6 bases, with 12 bases spanning the gap.

This sequence joins TRBV5-1 and TRBJ1-6; unclear D gene. The length of the CDR3 is 15 residues. Trimming stripped 5 bases from V and 9 bases from J, with 18 bases between. Germline V lookup: CDR1 SGHRS, CDR2 YFSETQ. This chain's CDR3 is CASREEVWALSPLHF. In DNA, the CDR3 is TGCGCCAGCAGAGAGGAGGTATGGGCCCTTTCACCCCTCCACTTT.

This chain uses TRBV25-1 with TRBJ2-2; tentative D call: TRBD2 (6 bases). CDR3 length equals 15 residues. CDR1 is MGHDK, CDR2 SYGVNS, per germline. V was shortened by 6 bases and J by 2 bases, with 13 bases between the two germline ends. Here the CDR3 DNA reads TGTGCCAGCAGGGGGCGGGACTCAAACACCGGGGAGCTGTTTTTT. Translation: CASRGRDSNTGELFF.

V usage is TRBV5-1 and J usage is TRBJ2-1; 12 positions match TRBD2. The germline V gene encodes CDR1 SGHRS and CDR2 YFSETQ. The CDR3 loop spans 16 amino acids. The junction had 5 bases not matched to a gene; V was cut back by 0 bases and J by 7 bases. The CDR3 DNA follows: TGCGCCAGCAGCTTGGAACTAGCGGGAGGCGGGAATGAGCAGTTCTTC. Translated, it gives CASSLELAGGGNEQFF.